This T cell receptor beta chain was identified in a study of graft-versus-host responses after intestinal transplantation. Trimming removed 3 bases from V and 0 bases from J, with 11 bases in between. Per germline, CDR1 SGDLS and CDR2 YYNGEE. The CDR3 length is 15 residues. TCRdb's copy holds only in-frame clones and misses some; the assay was immunoSEQ multiplex PCR. The table has 110,000 to 150,000 clones, nearly 95% seen once. Points on this clone: The antigen is unknown.

The origin of this receptor is a human donor who received an intestinal transplant. The rearrangement joins TRBV9 to TRBJ2-3; D possibly corresponds to TRBD1 (6 bases). The material was unstimulated CD4+ T cells sorted from spleen or lymph node cells, obtained before intestinal transplant. The CDR3 DNA reads as TGTGCCAGCAGCGCTACGGGACACAGCACAGATACGCAGTATTTT. It yields the protein CASSATGHSTDTQYF. The full variable domain, its missing parts supplied by reference TRBV9 and TRBJ2-3, is DSGVTQTPKHLITATGQRVTLRCSPRSGDLSVYWYQQSLDQGLQFLIQYYNGEERAKGNILERFSAQQFPDLHSELNLSSLELGDSALYFCASSATGHSTDTQYFGPGTRLTVL.